Below are 19 T cell receptor beta chains sequenced from a single sample in a study of regulatory T cells in long-lasting Graves disease. Time point reported: newly diagnosed GD, antithyroid drugs for less than 3 months. The TCR library was prepared using RNA isolated from PBMCs. Combining iRepertoire HTBI primers with Arm-PCR of CDR3 regions, the authors built TCR beta libraries. TCRdb ran MiXCR on the multiplex PCR reads and lists one entry per CDR3 protein. The sample has about 380,000 distinct CDR3 sequences; 15% are singletons. The source material was peripheral blood mononuclear cells (PBMCs), sampled at new diagnosis, from a patient treated with antithyroid drugs. These receptor sequences come from a female donor with Graves disease.

This chain connects TRBV28 to TRBJ2-2, with D perhaps given as TRBD1 or TRBD2 (5 bases each). CDR1 MDHEN and CDR2 SYDVKM come from the germline V gene. Trimming shortened V by 6 bases and J by 3 bases, and 14 bases separated the two germline ends. This CDR3 region has 15 residues. The CDR3 region has the DNA TGTGCCAGCAGGCACGGGACCCGGGACACCGGGGAGCTGTTTTTT. It encodes CASRHGTRDTGELFF.

This clonotype has a handful of counts. CDR3: CASSQGSVTQPQHF. The DNA of the CDR3 is TGCGCCAGCAGCCAAGGCTCAGTGACGCAGCCCCAGCATTTT. This chain links TRBV4-1 with TRBJ1-5; unclear D gene. This CDR3 has 14 amino acids. Germline CDR1 MGHRA, CDR2 YSYEKL. Trimming stripped 1 base from V and 7 bases from J, with 11 bases between.

This clonotype was seen only a few times. The gene calls are TRBV27 and TRBJ1-1; no reliable D call. Per germline, CDR1 MNHEY and CDR2 SMNVEV (reference sequence). The CDR3 contains 13 residues. Trimming shortened V by 5 bases and J by 6 bases, and 13 bases separated the two germline ends. The CDR3 nucleotides are TGTGCCAGCAGTGCCCCAAACAGCGCTGAAGCTTTCTTT. Its translation is CASSAPNSAEAFF.

This clonotype was counted many times. The V gene is TRBV20-1, the J gene TRBJ2-5; 13 bases match TRBD2. The CDR3 sequence is 14 residues long. Germline CDR1 reads DFQATT; CDR2 reads SNEGSKA (reference sequence). Trimming took 3 bases from V and 5 from J; bases not matched to a gene: 3. This CDR3 is CSARGLAGWETQYF. The CDR3 bases are TGCAGTGCTAGGGGACTAGCGGGATGGGAGACCCAGTACTTC.

This clonotype was picked up many times. The chain has TRBV19 and TRBJ1-6; a weak D match, TRBD1 (5 bases). Looked up from germline, CDR1 is LNHDA and CDR2 is SQIVND (reference sequence). V dropped 7 bases and J dropped 10 bases, with 11 bases sitting between them. This CDR3 comprises 12 residues. For the CDR3, the DNA is TGTGCCAGTAATATTGGGGCATCACCCCTCCACTTT. As protein: CASNIGASPLHF.

This clonotype has at least ten counts. The chain carries TRBV7-6 and TRBJ1-1, with D perhaps matching TRBD1 (6 bases). V lost 9 bases to trimming and J lost 1 base, with 12 bases between them. Germline V gene data show CDR1 as SGHVS and CDR2 as FNYEAQ. This CDR3 region has 13 residues. This CDR3 is CASLSGQNTEAFF. DNA for the CDR3: TGTGCCAGTCTATCGGGACAGAACACTGAAGCTTTCTTT.

Concerning this clonotype: This could be a read error, since a much larger clone is one nucleotide away. The chain recombines TRBV27 with TRBJ2-1; 10 nucleotides line up with TRBD2. Germline V gene data show CDR1 as MNHEY and CDR2 as SMNVEV (reference sequence). The CDR3 is 15 residues long. DNA of the CDR3: TGTGCCAGCAGTCCCATAGCGGGAGGCTACAATGGGCAGTTCTTC. Translating gives CASSPIAGGYNGQFF.

The rearrangement joins TRBV12-3 or TRBV12-4 to TRBJ2-1, with a tentative D call TRBD2 (5 bases). This CDR3 contains 14 residues. The germline V and J ends were trimmed by 0 bases and 10 bases, with 13 bases remaining between them. CDR3 in amino acids: CASSLAGREWEQFF. CDR3 coding DNA: TGTGCCAGCAGTTTAGCCGGCCGGGAATGGGAGCAGTTCTTC.

This clonotype was counted ten times or more. J is TRBJ1-3 and V is TRBV20-1; TRBD1 matches at 8 bases. The V segment lost 6 bases and the J segment 1 base; nucleotides outside the gene matches: 11. The CDR3 is made up of 16 amino acids. Germline V CDR1 and CDR2: DFQATT, SNEGSKA (reference sequence). The CDR3 DNA sequence: TGCAGTGCCAACACCTTCCGACAGGGGTCTGGAAACACCATATATTTT. It yields the protein CSANTFRQGSGNTIYF.

The chain is built from TRBV29-1 and TRBJ1-1; no clear D. Germline V gene lookup returns CDR1 SQVTM and CDR2 ANQGSEA. The CDR3 consists of 13 residues. Trimming took off 4 bases at V and 4 bases at J, with 13 bases between the two ends. For the CDR3, the DNA is TGCAGCGTTGGTGGTGCTTCCGGCACTGAAGCTTTCTTT. Its protein is CSVGGASGTEAFF.

This clonotype was counted many times. This rearrangement joins TRBV7-6 to TRBJ1-5; the match to TRBD1 covers 8 bases. The CDR3 consists of 14 residues. Germline V lookup: CDR1 SGHVS, CDR2 FNYEAQ. V trimming: 5 bases; J trimming: 4 bases; junction bases outside the gene matches: 4. The CDR3: CASSPRQGNQPQHF. CDR3 coding DNA: TGTGCCAGCAGCCCAAGACAGGGGAATCAGCCCCAGCATTTT.

The rearrangement joins TRBV7-2 to TRBJ2-1; TRBD2 matches at 7 bases. The V segment lost 1 base and the J segment 3 bases; nucleotides outside the gene matches: 6. This CDR3 is 16 amino acids long. In germline, CDR1 is SGHTA, CDR2 FQGNSA. Here the CDR3 DNA reads TGTGCCAGCAGCTTAGGGTGGCTAGCGGACTACAATGAGCAGTTCTTC. Its translation: CASSLGWLADYNEQFF.

The sample holds many counts of this clonotype. The chain carries TRBV29-1 and TRBJ2-1; the D gene is possibly TRBD1 (5 bases). Germline values: CDR1 SQVTM, CDR2 ANQGSEA. The CDR3 has 11 residues. V was pared by 5 bases and J by 9 bases, with 11 bases between. The DNA of the CDR3 is TGCAGCGTTCCAGGGTCCAGTGAGCAGTTCTTC. Translation: CSVPGSSEQFF.

This clonotype showed up many times. The V call is TRBV28, the J call TRBJ1-1; 8 bases are shared with TRBD1. The V gene's germline CDR1 is MDHEN and CDR2 SYDVKM. Trimming took 6 bases from V and 4 from J; bases not matched to a gene: 7. The CDR3 contains 14 residues. The CDR3 here is CASRPGTGGTEAFF. Written as DNA, the CDR3 is TGTGCCAGCAGACCCGGGACAGGCGGCACTGAAGCTTTCTTT. Based on the CDR3 plus reference TRBV28 and TRBJ1-1, the full variable domain is DVKVTQSSRYLVKRTGEKVFLECVQDMDHENMFWYRQDPGLGLRLIYFSYDVKMKEKGDIPEGYSVSREKKERFSLILESASTNQTSMYLCASRPGTGGTEAFFGQGTRLTVV.

This clonotype was recorded at least ten times. This chain links TRBV20-1 with TRBJ2-2, with 9 bases identical to TRBD1. Germline-derived CDR1 and CDR2 are DFQATT and SNEGSKA (reference sequence). The CDR3 loop spans 13 amino acids. With V trimmed by 6 bases and J by 7 bases, 6 bases remained unmatched. CDR3 loop: CSAAGQGSGELFF. The CDR3, as DNA: TGCAGTGCCGCGGGACAGGGAAGCGGGGAGCTGTTTTTT.

This clonotype was observed many times. CDR3 in DNA: TGTGCCAGTAGTAAACAGGGGATTCTGTACAATGAGCAGTTCTTC. Amino acids: CASSKQGILYNEQFF. This rearrangement joins TRBV19 to TRBJ2-1; the match to TRBD1 covers 7 bases. The CDR3 totals 15 residues. J lost 4 bases, V lost 4 bases, and 7 bases had no gene match. Germline values: CDR1 LNHDA, CDR2 SQIVND (reference sequence).

This clonotype appeared a few times. The chain recombines TRBV18 with TRBJ2-7; TRBD2 matches at 7 bases. The CDR3 runs to 15 residues. Germline values: CDR1 KGHSH, CDR2 LQKENI. J was trimmed by 8 bases and V by 0 bases; bases with no gene match: 10. CDR3 nucleotide sequence: TGTGCCAGCTCACCACCTTCCAGGACTAGAGACAAGCAGTACTTC. Protein sequence: CASSPPSRTRDKQYF.

This clonotype came up many times. The junction departs from germline at one end; a sequencing error may be responsible. The chain joins TRBV13 to TRBJ1-2, with a weak D call TRBD1 (5 bases). The CDR3 sequence is 16 residues long. Germline CDR1 PRHDT, CDR2 FYEKMQ (reference sequence). CDR3 coding DNA: TGTACCAGCAGCTTCCTTAGCCAGGGACCTAACTATGGCTACACCTTC. Translated, it gives CTSSFLSQGPNYGYTF.

The genes are TRBV7-9 and TRBJ1-3; unclear D gene. Per germline, CDR1 SEHNR and CDR2 FQNEAQ (reference sequence). The CDR3 has 21 amino acids. The ends were cut back, 1 base at V and 4 bases at J, with 29 bases in the middle. CDR3 sequence: CASSLVHSFGEQRPNGNTIYF. CDR3 bases: TGTGCCAGCAGCTTAGTACATAGTTTTGGGGAACAGCGCCCAAACGGAAACACCATATATTTT. Together with reference TRBV7-9 and TRBJ1-3, the CDR3 gives the full variable domain: DTGVSQNPRHKITKRGQNVTFRCDPISEHNRLYWYRQTLGQGPEFLTYFQNEAQLEKSRLLSDRFSAERPKGSFSTLEIQRTEQGDSAMYLCASSLVHSFGEQRPNGNTIYFGEGSWLTVV.